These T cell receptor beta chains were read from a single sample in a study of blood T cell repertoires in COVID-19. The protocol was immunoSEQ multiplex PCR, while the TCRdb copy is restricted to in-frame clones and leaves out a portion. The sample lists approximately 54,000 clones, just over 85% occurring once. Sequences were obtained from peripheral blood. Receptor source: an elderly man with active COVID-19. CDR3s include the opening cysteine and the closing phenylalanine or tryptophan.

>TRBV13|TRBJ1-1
CASSSPGGGFAEAFF
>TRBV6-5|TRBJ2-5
CASSQRTQETQYF
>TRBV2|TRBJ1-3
CASSEMGQGENTIYF
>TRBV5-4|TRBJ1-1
CASSPPGTGQVTEAFF
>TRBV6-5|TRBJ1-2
CASRKQGSNYGYTF
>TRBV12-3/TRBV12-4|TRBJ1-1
CASSFRYEAFF
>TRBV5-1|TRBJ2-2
CASSTSGRGTGELFF
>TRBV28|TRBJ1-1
CASTRGDKALLNTEAFF
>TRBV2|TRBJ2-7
CASTKRENGEQYF
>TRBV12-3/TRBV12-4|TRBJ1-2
CASSGTAYGYTF
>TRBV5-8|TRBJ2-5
CASNRGTGQRETQYF
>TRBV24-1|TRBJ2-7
CATSGQGSYEQYF
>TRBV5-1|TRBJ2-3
CASSLTLTSGSSTDTQYF
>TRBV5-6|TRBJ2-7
CASSREGEGSLYEQYF
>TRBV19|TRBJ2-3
CAIKNGADTQYF
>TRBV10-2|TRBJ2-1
CASMELAGGKSSYNEQFF
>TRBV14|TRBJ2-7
CASSQRYEQYF
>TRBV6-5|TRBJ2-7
CASSFGTEPYEQYF
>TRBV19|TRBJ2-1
CASSRAVGALVNEQFF
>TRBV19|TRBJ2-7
CASSINPGQRYEQYF
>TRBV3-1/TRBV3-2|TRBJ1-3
CASSPYLGGSGNTIYF
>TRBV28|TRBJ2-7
CASSPVGGASSYEQYF
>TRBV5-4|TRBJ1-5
CATRSGNQPQHF
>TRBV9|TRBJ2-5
CASSPYTGGETQYF
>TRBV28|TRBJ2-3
CASSLGQDTQYF
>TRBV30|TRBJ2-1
CAWSSPGLAGGPSNEQFF
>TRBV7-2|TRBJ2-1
CASSLEIAGEGEQFF
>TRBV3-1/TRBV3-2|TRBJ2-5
CASSQESSGLQETQYF
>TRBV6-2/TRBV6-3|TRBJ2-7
CASSYSRHGEDEQYF
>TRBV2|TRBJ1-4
CASTGTGRKLFF
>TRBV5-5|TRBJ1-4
CASSLSVGQENEKLFF
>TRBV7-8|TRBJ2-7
CASSLGGPGEQYF
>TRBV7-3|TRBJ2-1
CASSYGAVGEQFF
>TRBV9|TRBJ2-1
CASSVGGGRLINEQFF
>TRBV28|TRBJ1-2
CASSPRDREYGYTF
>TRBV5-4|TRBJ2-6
CASSRRDRGSGANVLTF
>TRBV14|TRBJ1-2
CASSRQGARGGYTF
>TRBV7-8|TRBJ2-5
CASTRGRSGRETQYF
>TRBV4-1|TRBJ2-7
CASGPPDRGSYEQYF
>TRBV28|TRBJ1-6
CASSLTPRNTLHF
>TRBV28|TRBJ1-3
CASNYLPGQGHNTIYF
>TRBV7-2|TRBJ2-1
CASTSGLAGARSEQFF
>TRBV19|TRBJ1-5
CASKGQGLDFNQPQHF
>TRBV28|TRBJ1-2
CASSSVRDRGLNYGYTF
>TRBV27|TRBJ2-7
CASTQPGQGTYEQYF
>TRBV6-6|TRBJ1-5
CASSGQGIRDQPQHF
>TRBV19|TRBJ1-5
CASSIVQEETAAIPQHF